This entry lists 18 T cell receptor beta chains sequenced from one sample in a study of Graves' ophthalmopathy and Graves' hyperthyroidism. RNA transcripts were the template, and TCR beta CDR3 regions were amplified from them. RT-PCR in the first round used HTBI primers; a second-round multiplex PCR followed. Each CDR3 protein is one row after TCRdb ran MiXCR on the multiplex PCR reads. In the table there are 350,000 to 450,000 distinct CDR3 sequences, roughly 21% of which are singletons. The specimen sequenced was peripheral blood. All receptors come from a woman between 18 and 30 years old with stable Graves' hyperthyroidism.

The chain joins TRBV11-2 to TRBJ1-1; 9 bases align to TRBD1. J lost 1 base, V lost 11 bases, and 11 bases had no gene match. There are 15 residues in the CDR3. Germline V gene sequence: CDR1 SGHAT, CDR2 FQNNGV. CDR3 loop: CAGPKPGQGNTEAFF. CDR3 in DNA: TGTGCCGGACCGAAACCGGGACAGGGGAACACTGAAGCTTTCTTT.

There are a few counts of this clonotype. V usage is TRBV10-1 and J usage is TRBJ2-7; perhaps D is TRBD1 or TRBD2 (5 bases each). Germline CDR1 is WNHNN and CDR2 is SYGVQD (reference sequence). V was clipped by 5 bases and J by 2 bases, with 13 bases between them. This CDR3 comprises 14 residues. The CDR3 protein is CASSRLRDPYEQYF. DNA of the CDR3: TGCGCCAGCAGTAGACTCCGGGACCCCTACGAGCAGTACTTC.

The chain carries TRBV12-3 or TRBV12-4 and TRBJ2-2, with TRBD2 matching over 13 bases. CDR3 length: 15 amino acids. V lost 6 bases and J lost 7; bases outside the gene matches: 5. The CDR3 spells CASRTSGGYGGELFF. In DNA, the CDR3 is TGTGCCAGCAGGACTAGCGGGGGGTATGGCGGGGAGCTGTTTTTT.

This clonotype was detected only a few times. The chain combines TRBV2 with TRBJ1-1, with 8 bases fitting TRBD1. V trimming: 3 bases; J trimming: 3 bases; junction bases outside the gene matches: 6. Germline V gene lookup returns CDR1 SNHLY and CDR2 FYNNEI. The CDR3 spans 15 residues. CDR3 protein: CASSDQGAQDTEAFF. The CDR3 coding sequence is TGTGCCAGCAGTGACCAGGGGGCGCAGGACACTGAAGCTTTCTTT.

This clonotype was seen repeatedly, ten times or more. The V gene is TRBV6-2 or TRBV6-3, the J gene TRBJ1-5; D unresolved. V lost 6 bases, J lost 7 bases, and 10 bases lay in between. The CDR3 runs 12 residues. CDR1 is MNHEY and CDR2 is SVGEGT in the germline V gene. The CDR3: CASSSDGQPQHF. CDR3 DNA sequence: TGTGCCAGCAGCTCGGACGGACAGCCCCAGCATTTT.

This clonotype was counted many times. The chain is built from TRBV5-5 and TRBJ1-3; possibly TRBD1 for D (5 bases). The germline V gene has CDR1 SGHKS and CDR2 YYEKEE (reference sequence). The CDR3 covers 16 residues. Trimming cost V 2 bases and J 2 bases, with 14 bases left between them. In nucleotides, the CDR3 is TGTGCCAGCAGCTTAATGGGCAGGGCGACTGGAAACACCATATATTTT. Translated: CASSLMGRATGNTIYF.

This clonotype was counted at least ten times. The chain combines TRBV7-8 with TRBJ2-7; D tentatively reads TRBD1 or TRBD2 (5 bases each). Germline loops: CDR1 SGHVS, CDR2 FQNEAQ. The length of the CDR3 is 15 residues. V dropped 2 bases and J dropped 6 bases, with 17 bases sitting between them. The CDR3 loop is CASSLSRGPFTEQYF. The DNA for the CDR3 is TGTGCCAGCAGCTTATCTCGGGGCCCCTTTACCGAGCAGTACTTC.

J is TRBJ2-2 and V is TRBV30; the D is unclear. There are 11 residues in the CDR3. CDR1 GTSNPN and CDR2 SVGIG come from the germline V gene (reference sequence). V lost 5 bases and J lost 4, with 5 bases in between. The DNA of the CDR3 is TGTGCCTGGGAGAGCACCGGGGAGCTGTTTTTT. This codes for CAWESTGELFF. Combining the CDR3 with reference TRBV30 and TRBJ2-2 gives the whole variable domain SQTIHQWPATLVQPVGSPLSLECTVEGTSNPNLYWYRQAAGRGLQLLFYSVGIGQISSEVPQNLSASRPQDRQFILSSKKLLLSDSGFYLCAWESTGELFFGEGSRLTVL.

This clonotype was seen ten or more times. The V and J genes are TRBV2 and TRBJ2-7, with 8 bases matching TRBD2. J gave up 5 bases and V 6 bases, and 6 bases lay outside the gene matches. This CDR3 is built from 13 residues. Germline lookup yields CDR1 SNHLY and CDR2 FYNNEI. The CDR3: CASSERGFNEQYF. For the CDR3, the DNA is TGTGCCAGCAGCGAGCGGGGGTTCAACGAGCAGTACTTC. The full variable domain, rest sourced from reference TRBV2 and TRBJ2-7, is EPEVTQTPSHQVTQMGQEVILRCVPISNHLYFYWYRQILGQKVEFLVSFYNNEISEKSEIFDDQFSVERPDGSNFTLKIRSTKLEDSAMYFCASSERGFNEQYFGPGTRLTVT.

There are many counts of this clonotype. This rearrangement joins TRBV11-2 to TRBJ1-2; D call uncertain. Germline CDR1 and CDR2: SGHAT and FQNNGV. This CDR3 region has 13 residues. Trimming removed 5 bases at V and 5 bases at J, with 12 bases between. Here the CDR3 reads CASSPSSAYGYTF. The DNA of the CDR3 is TGTGCCAGCAGCCCAAGTTCGGCGTATGGCTACACCTTC.

This clonotype has ten or more counts. The V and J genes are TRBV10-2 and TRBJ1-1; D ambiguous. The germline gives CDR1 WSHSY, CDR2 SAAADI. Trimming left V 6 bases short and J 1 base short, with 12 bases between. This CDR3 spans 14 amino acids. As DNA, the CDR3 is TGCGCCAGCAGGGTGGGCGGCCCGAACACTGAAGCTTTCTTT. Its translation is CASRVGGPNTEAFF.

The chain is built from TRBV7-9 and TRBJ2-5; a possible D gene is TRBD2 (7 bases). The CDR3 consists of 15 residues. In germline, CDR1 is SEHNR, CDR2 FQNEAQ (reference sequence). Trimming pared 0 bases from V and 4 bases from J, leaving 12 bases between. The CDR3 loop reads CASSLALGGPETQYF. The CDR3 nucleotides are TGTGCCAGCAGCTTAGCGCTGGGGGGGCCAGAGACCCAGTACTTC.

This clonotype was observed a few times. J is TRBJ2-1 and V is TRBV6-1, with TRBD2 matching over 7 bases. Germline CDR1 reads MNHNS; CDR2 reads SASEGT. The CDR3 is made up of 16 amino acids. V was clipped by 7 bases and J by 5 bases; unmatched bases: 14. CDR3 sequence: CASTARLPGGNNEQFF. Here the CDR3 DNA reads TGTGCCAGCACCGCAAGACTACCGGGAGGAAACAATGAGCAGTTCTTC.

The chain combines TRBV6-1 with TRBJ1-2; TRBD1 matches 9 bases. V dropped 4 bases and J dropped 2; count of bases not matched to a gene: 11. Germline V gives CDR1 MNHNS, CDR2 SASEGT. The CDR3 length is 17 residues. CDR3 protein: CASSARMRGQGNYGYTF. The CDR3 nucleotides read TGTGCCAGCAGTGCCCGAATGCGGGGACAGGGAAACTATGGCTACACCTTC.

This clonotype showed up many times. The chain couples TRBV6-2 or TRBV6-3 to TRBJ1-1; D remains unclear. This CDR3 is built from 13 residues. With 7 bases removed from V and 5 bases from J, the gap between germline ends came to 14 bases. Germline lookup yields CDR1 MNHEY and CDR2 SVGEGT. The CDR3 coding sequence is TGTGCCAGCAATTCAGCCGGGGATACTGAAGCTTTCTTT. Translation: CASNSAGDTEAFF.

This clonotype was picked up many times. This chain connects TRBV12-3 or TRBV12-4 to TRBJ1-1; D not resolved. This CDR3 has 13 amino acids. Trimming shortened V by 2 bases and J by 6 bases, and 10 bases separated the two germline ends. The CDR3, as DNA: TGTGCCAGCAGTTTAATAGGTTATTCTGAAGCTTTCTTT. Residues: CASSLIGYSEAFF.

This clonotype was detected many times. The chain has TRBV20-1 and TRBJ2-7, with 10 positions matching TRBD2. The CDR3 is made up of 16 amino acids. V dropped 3 bases and J dropped 6; count of bases not matched to a gene: 14. CDR1 is DFQATT and CDR2 is SNEGSKA in the germline V gene (reference sequence). CDR3 in DNA: TGCAGTGCTAGCGACGAGCGGGAGGGCCTTAGGCCCGAGCAGTACTTC. Its translation: CSASDEREGLRPEQYF.

This clonotype was recorded many times. The J gene is TRBJ2-7, the V gene TRBV6-1; the D gene is possibly TRBD1 (5 bases). The V gene's germline CDR1 is MNHNS and CDR2 SASEGT. CDR3 length: 16 amino acids. Deletions cut 6 bases from V and 3 bases from J, with 21 bases between. CDR3 DNA: TGTGCCAGCAGAAGACAGTGGGGTAGGGGATTCTACGAGCAGTACTTC. Its protein product is CASRRQWGRGFYEQYF.